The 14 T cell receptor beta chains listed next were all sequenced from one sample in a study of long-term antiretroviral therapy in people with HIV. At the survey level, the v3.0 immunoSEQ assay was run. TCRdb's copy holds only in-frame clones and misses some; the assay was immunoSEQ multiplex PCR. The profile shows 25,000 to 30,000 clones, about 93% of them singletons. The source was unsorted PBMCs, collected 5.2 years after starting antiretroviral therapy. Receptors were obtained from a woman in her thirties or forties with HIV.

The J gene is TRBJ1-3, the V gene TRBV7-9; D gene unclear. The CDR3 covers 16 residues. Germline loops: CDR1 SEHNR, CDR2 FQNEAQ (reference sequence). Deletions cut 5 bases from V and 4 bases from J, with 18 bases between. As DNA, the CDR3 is TGTGCCAGCAGCCTGCTGCCCGGGGTTTACGGAAACACCATATATTTT. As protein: CASSLLPGVYGNTIYF.

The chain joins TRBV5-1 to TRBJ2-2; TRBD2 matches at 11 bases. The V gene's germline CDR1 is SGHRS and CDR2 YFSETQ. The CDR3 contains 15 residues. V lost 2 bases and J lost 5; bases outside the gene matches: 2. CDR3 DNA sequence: TGCGCCAGCAGCTTCCTAGCGGGAGGTACCGGGGAGCTGTTTTTT. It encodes CASSFLAGGTGELFF.

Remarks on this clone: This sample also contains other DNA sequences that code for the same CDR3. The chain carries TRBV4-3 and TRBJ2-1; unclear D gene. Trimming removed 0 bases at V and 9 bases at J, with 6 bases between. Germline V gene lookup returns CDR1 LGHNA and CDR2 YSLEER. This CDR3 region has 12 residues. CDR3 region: CASSQDWGEQFF. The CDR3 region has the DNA TGCGCCAGCAGCCAAGACTGGGGTGAGCAGTTCTTC.

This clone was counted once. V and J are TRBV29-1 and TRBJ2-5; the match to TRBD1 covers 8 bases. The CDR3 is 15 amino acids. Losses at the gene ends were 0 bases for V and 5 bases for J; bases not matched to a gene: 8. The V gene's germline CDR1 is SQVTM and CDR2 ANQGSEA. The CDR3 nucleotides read TGCAGCGTTGAAGATCCGGACAGGGCGGGGGAGACCCAGTACTTC. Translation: CSVEDPDRAGETQYF.

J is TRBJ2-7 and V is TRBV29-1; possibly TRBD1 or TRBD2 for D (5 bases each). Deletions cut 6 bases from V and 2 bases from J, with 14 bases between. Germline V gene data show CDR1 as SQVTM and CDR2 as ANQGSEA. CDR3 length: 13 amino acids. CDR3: CSVGRGPTYEQYF. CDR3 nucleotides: TGCAGCGTGGGCCGGGGCCCTACCTACGAGCAGTACTTC.

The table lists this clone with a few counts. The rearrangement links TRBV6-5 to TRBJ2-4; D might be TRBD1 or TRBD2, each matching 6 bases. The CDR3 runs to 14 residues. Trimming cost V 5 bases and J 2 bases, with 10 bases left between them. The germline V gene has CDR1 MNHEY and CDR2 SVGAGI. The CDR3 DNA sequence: TGTGCCAGCAGTGGGGGGCTAACCAAAAACATTCAGTACTTC. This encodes CASSGGLTKNIQYF.

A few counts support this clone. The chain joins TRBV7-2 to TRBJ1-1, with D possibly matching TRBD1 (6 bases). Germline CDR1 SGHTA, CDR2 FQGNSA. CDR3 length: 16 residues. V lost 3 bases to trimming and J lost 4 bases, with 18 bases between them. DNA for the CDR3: TGTGCCAGCAGCTTGTCCGACCCCGGCAGGGGCACTGAAGCTTTCTTT. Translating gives CASSLSDPGRGTEAFF.

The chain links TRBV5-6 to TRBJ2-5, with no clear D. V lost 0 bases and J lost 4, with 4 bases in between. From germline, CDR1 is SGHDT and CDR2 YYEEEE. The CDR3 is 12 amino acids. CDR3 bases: TGTGCCAGCAGCTTGGTAGCAGAGACCCAGTACTTC. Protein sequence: CASSLVAETQYF.

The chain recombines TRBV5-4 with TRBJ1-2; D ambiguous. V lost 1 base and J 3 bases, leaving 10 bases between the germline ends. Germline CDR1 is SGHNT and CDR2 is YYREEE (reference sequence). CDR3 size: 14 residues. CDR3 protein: CASSLSQAHYGYTF. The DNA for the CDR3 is TGTGCCAGCAGCTTGAGTCAGGCCCACTATGGCTACACCTTC.

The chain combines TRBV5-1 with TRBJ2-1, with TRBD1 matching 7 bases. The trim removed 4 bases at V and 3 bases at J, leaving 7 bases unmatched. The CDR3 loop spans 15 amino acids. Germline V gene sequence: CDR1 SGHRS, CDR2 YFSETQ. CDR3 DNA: TGCGCCAGCAGCCTCTGGGACAGTCGCTACAATGAGCAGTTCTTC. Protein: CASSLWDSRYNEQFF.

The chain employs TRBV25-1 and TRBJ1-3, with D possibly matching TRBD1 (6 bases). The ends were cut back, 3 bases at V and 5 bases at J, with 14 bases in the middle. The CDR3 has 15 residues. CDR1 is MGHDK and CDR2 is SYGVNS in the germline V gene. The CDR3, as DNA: TGTGCCAGCAGTGACCCACGGGGGGCTCGAAACACCATATATTTT. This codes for CASSDPRGARNTIYF. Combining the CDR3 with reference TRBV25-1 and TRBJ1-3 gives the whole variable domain EADIYQTPRYLVIGTGKKITLECSQTMGHDKMYWYQQDPGMELHLIHYSYGVNSTEKGDLSSESTVSRIRTEHFPLTLESARPSHTSQYLCASSDPRGARNTIYFGEGSWLTVV.

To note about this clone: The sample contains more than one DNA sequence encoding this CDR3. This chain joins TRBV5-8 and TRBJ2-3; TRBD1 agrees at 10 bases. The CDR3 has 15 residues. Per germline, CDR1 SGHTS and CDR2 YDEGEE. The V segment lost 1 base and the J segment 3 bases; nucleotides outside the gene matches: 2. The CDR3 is CASSLRQGATDTQYF. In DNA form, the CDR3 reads TGTGCCAGCAGCTTGCGACAGGGGGCTACAGATACGCAGTATTTT.

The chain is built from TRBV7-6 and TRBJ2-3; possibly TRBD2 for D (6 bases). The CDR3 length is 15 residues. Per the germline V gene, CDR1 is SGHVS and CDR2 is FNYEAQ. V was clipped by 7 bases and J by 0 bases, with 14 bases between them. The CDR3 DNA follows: TGTGCCAGCACCCTTAGCGGAACTAGCACAGATACGCAGTATTTT. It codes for CASTLSGTSTDTQYF.

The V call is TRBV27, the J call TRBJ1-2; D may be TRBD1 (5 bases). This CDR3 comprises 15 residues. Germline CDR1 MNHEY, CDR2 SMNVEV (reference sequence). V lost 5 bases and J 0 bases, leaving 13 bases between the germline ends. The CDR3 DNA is TGTGCCAGCAGTCTATACTCGACAGCTAACTATGGCTACACCTTC. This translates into CASSLYSTANYGYTF.